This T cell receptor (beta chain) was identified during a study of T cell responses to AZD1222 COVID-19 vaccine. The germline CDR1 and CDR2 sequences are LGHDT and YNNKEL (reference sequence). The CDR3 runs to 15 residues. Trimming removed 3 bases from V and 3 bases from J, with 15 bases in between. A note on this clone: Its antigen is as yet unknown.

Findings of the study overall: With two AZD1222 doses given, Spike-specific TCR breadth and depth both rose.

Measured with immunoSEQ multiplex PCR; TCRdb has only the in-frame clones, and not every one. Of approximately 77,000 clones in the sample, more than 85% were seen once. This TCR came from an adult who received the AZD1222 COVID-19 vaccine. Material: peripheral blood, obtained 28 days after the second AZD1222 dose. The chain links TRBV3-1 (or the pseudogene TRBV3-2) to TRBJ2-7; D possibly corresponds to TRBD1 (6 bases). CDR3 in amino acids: CASSQRWDTDYEQYF. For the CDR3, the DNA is TGTGCCAGCAGCCAGAGGTGGGACACAGACTACGAGCAGTACTTC.